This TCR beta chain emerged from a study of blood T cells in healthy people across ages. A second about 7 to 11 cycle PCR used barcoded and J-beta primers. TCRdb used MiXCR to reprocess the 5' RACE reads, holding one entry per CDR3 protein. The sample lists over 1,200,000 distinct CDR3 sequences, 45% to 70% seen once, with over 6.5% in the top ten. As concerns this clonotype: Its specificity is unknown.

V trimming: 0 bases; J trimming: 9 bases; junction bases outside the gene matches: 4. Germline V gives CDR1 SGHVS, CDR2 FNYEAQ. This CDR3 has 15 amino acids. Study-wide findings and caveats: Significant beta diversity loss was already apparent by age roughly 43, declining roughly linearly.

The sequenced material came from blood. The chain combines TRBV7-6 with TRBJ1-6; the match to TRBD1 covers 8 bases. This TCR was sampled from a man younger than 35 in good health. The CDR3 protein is CASSLAPDRGSPLHF. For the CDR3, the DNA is TGTGCCAGCAGCTTAGCCCCAGACAGGGGTTCACCCCTCCACTTT.